This is a list of T cell receptor beta chains from one sample in a study of blood T cells in healthy people across ages. TCRdb re-analysed the 5' RACE reads in MiXCR, keeping a single row per CDR3 protein. The data hold 800,000 to 900,000 distinct CDR3 sequences, with about 59% observed a single time. Sequenced input: blood. These receptor sequences come from a man aged 25-40 years in good health. Both conserved end residues are trimmed from each CDR3.

v_gene: TRBV25-1
CDR3aa: ASSRQKTNWGTDTQY

v_gene: TRBV4-3
CDR3aa: ASSRASFILGIEQF

v_gene: TRBV28
CDR3aa: ASSPAQQNTDTQY

v_gene: TRBV15
CDR3aa: ATSRTGQNNSPLH

v_gene: TRBV6-2/TRBV6-3
CDR3aa: ASSRYRPEVARETQY

v_gene: TRBV28
CDR3aa: ASRSWRGQDEQY

v_gene: TRBV6-1
CDR3aa: ASKMGATDTQY

v_gene: TRBV12-3/TRBV12-4
CDR3aa: ASSFDSPTGELF

v_gene: TRBV4-3
CDR3aa: ASSQGAWRRDGYT

v_gene: TRBV12-3/TRBV12-4
CDR3aa: ASRLSNQPQH

v_gene: TRBV4-3
CDR3aa: ASSQAGTHTGELF

v_gene: TRBV6-2/TRBV6-3
CDR3aa: ASTGDLAGGRNEQF

v_gene: TRBV24-1
CDR3aa: ATSDLDGSETQY

v_gene: TRBV29-1
CDR3aa: SVEPPSVADTQY

v_gene: TRBV6-2/TRBV6-3
CDR3aa: ASSYFQRRYNSPLH

v_gene: TRBV29-1
CDR3aa: SALSGQGINEKLF

v_gene: TRBV6-1
CDR3aa: ASTQRTGAPDEQY

v_gene: TRBV18
CDR3aa: ASSPQATNEKLF

v_gene: TRBV7-3
CDR3aa: ASSLTFGSTYEQY

v_gene: TRBV5-5
CDR3aa: ASSTGRQVNYGYT

v_gene: TRBV20-1
CDR3aa: SALAIDTQY

v_gene: TRBV19
CDR3aa: ASSIPGFQETQY

v_gene: TRBV10-3
CDR3aa: AIREGQNTEAF

v_gene: TRBV15
CDR3aa: ATSRDPLTGSDTQY

v_gene: TRBV20-1
CDR3aa: SAHSYEQY

v_gene: TRBV10-2
CDR3aa: ASSDARENSPLH

v_gene: TRBV29-1
CDR3aa: SAFKTGSAEKLF

v_gene: TRBV4-2
CDR3aa: ASSQYTGGTEAF

v_gene: TRBV7-3
CDR3aa: ASSLRSGLSTDTQY

v_gene: TRBV28
CDR3aa: ASCLYGYEQY

v_gene: TRBV11-2
CDR3aa: AGSLRLPSTDTQY

v_gene: TRBV4-2
CDR3aa: ASSLATWETQY

v_gene: TRBV2
CDR3aa: ASSDPHSPGAKNIQY

v_gene: TRBV6-5
CDR3aa: ASSYSLRGSSYEQY

v_gene: TRBV12-3/TRBV12-4
CDR3aa: ASSPLGGRGRNEQY

v_gene: TRBV7-3
CDR3aa: ASSHYDRGYGYT

v_gene: TRBV3-1
CDR3aa: ASSQDRPGLLYEQY

v_gene: TRBV12-3/TRBV12-4
CDR3aa: ASSGGGGELF

v_gene: TRBV7-9
CDR3aa: ASSLPARQGSTDTQY

v_gene: TRBV15
CDR3aa: ATSGGSGVYSEQF

v_gene: TRBV20-1
CDR3aa: SAPTGPRGEKLF

v_gene: TRBV2
CDR3aa: ASISGRGGNEQY

v_gene: TRBV6-2/TRBV6-3
CDR3aa: ASQEAPSQY

v_gene: TRBV5-1
CDR3aa: ASSLGANYNEQF

v_gene: TRBV12-3/TRBV12-4
CDR3aa: ASSLSAGPLF

v_gene: TRBV12-3/TRBV12-4
CDR3aa: ASSLSSLAGQRQTQY

v_gene: TRBV28
CDR3aa: ASSPIGGAPQF

v_gene: TRBV7-9
CDR3aa: ASSPRDREGTYEQY

v_gene: TRBV29-1
CDR3aa: SVNGMQGRMNTEAF

v_gene: TRBV4-2
CDR3aa: ASSQDPADRGHNEQF

v_gene: TRBV5-1
CDR3aa: ASSRQEGTDTQY